This T cell receptor beta chain is from a study of T cells in Graves' hyperthyroidism and ophthalmopathy. Fresh peripheral blood, roughly 9.8 ml of it, supplied the PBMCs. TCR beta CDR3 sequences were amplified from RNA transcripts. The TCR CDR3 first-round RT-PCR relied on the HTBI primer set. TCRdb called the multiplex PCR reads again in MiXCR, with one record for every CDR3 protein. This sample yields hundreds of thousands of distinct CDR3 sequences, of which around a quarter are seen a single time; 11% belongs to the top ten. Germline V gene data show CDR1 as KGHDR and CDR2 as SFDVKD. The CDR3 spans 18 residues. The V segment lost 3 bases and the J segment 1 base; nucleotides outside the gene matches: 8.

The sequenced sample consisted of blood. This clonotype originated in a woman in her 30s with Graves' ophthalmopathy. V is TRBV24-1 and J is TRBJ1-5; 10 positions agree with TRBD1. The CDR3: CATSDVRGDRGSNQPQHF. The CDR3, as DNA: TGTGCCACCAGTGATGTACGAGGGGACAGGGGAAGCAATCAGCCCCAGCATTTT.